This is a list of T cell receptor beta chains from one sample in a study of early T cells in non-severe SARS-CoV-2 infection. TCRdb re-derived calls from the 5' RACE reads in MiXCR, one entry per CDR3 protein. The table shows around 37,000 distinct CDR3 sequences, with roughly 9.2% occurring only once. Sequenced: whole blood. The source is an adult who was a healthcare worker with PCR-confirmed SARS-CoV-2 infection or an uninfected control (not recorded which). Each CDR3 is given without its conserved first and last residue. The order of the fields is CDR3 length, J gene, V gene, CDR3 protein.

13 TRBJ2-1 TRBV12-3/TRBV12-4 ASSLDSKVYNEQF
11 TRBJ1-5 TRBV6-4 ASSAQGNQPQH
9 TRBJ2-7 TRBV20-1 SAQGGRGQY
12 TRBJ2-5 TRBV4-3 ASSQGGAQETQY
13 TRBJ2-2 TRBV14 ASRSQARNTGELF
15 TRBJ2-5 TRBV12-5 ASGLVGQGNELETQY
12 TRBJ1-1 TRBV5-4 ASSYGRQDTEAF
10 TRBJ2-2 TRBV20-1 SARGNTGELF
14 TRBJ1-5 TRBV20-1 SARNYDRRSNQPQH
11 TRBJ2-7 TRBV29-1 SVGRGVNYEQY
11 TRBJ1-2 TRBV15 ATSPRQGSGYT
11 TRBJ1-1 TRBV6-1 ASRVPGVEEAF
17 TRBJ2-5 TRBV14 ASSHSPQGAGGYQETQY
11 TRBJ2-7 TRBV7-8 ASSQGATYEQY
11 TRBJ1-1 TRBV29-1 SVGPLSNTEAF
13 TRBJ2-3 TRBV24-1 ATSDLGQPTDTQY
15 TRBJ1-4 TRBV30 AWSANPARWGHEKLF
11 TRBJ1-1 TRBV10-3 ATQDSVNTEAF
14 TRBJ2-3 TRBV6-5 ASRPRTSGGTDTQY
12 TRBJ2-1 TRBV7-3 ASSSRSGVNEQF
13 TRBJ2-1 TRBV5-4 ASSLGTSPYNEQF
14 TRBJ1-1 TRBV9 ASSVGAGGLNTEAF
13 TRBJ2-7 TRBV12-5 ASGTYTDGGYEQY
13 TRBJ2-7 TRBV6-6 ASRFVGQGSDEQY
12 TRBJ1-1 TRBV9 ASSVEGRAAEAF
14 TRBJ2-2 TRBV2 ASSTELAVNTGELF
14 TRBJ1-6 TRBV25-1 ASSNPAGTGGSPLH
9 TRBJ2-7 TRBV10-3 AISGTEEQY
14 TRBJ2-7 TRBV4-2 ASSQEGGAIPYEQY
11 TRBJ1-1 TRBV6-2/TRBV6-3 ATRTDGNSEAF
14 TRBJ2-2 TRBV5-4 ASSLEEGRRTEELF
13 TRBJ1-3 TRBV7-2 ASSLGTGTGNTIY
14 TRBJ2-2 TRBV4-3 ASSQDPISGSGELF
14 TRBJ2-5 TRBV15 ATSHLKGLPQETQY
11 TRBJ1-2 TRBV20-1 SARDREGEGYT